Listed here is a single TCR beta chain. Its antigen remains unknown. Separation from the 666-subject first cohort characterized the roughly 130-subject validation cohort, to which the donors belonged. The data were produced by immunoSEQ multiplex PCR, yet TCRdb's version contains in-frame clones alone and is incomplete. The sample has roughly 250,000 clones, around 90% seen once. This entry is derived from a study of cytomegalovirus exposure and HLA in healthy donors. Overall study results and limits: Generally TCR sequences proved uncommon, though certain public TCRs appeared in numerous donors.

Trimming pared 0 bases from V and 1 base from J, leaving 7 bases between. Germline V CDR1 and CDR2: SGHDT, YYEEEE. The CDR3 is 14 residues long. The rearrangement joins TRBV5-6 to TRBJ1-1, with D tentatively TRBD1 (6 bases). Sequenced sample: PBMCs. The source is a woman aged 18-29 years in good health and CMV-seronegative. This CDR3 is CASSLEQGNTEAFF. The CDR3 nucleotides read TGTGCCAGCAGCTTGGAACAGGGGAACACTGAAGCTTTCTTT.